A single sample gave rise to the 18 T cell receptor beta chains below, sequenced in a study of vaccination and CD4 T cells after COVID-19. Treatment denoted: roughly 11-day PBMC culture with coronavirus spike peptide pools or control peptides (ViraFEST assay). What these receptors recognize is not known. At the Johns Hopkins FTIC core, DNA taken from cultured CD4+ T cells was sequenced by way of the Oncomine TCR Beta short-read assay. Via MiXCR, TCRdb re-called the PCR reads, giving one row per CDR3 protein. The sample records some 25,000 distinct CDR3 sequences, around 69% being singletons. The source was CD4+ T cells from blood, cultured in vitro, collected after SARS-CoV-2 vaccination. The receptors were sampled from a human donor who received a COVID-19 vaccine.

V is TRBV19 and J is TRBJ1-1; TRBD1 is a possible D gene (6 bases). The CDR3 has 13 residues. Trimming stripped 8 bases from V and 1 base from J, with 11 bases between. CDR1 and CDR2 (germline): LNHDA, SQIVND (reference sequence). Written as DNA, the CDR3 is TGTGCCAGTGCCGGACAGTGGAACACTGAAGCTTTCTTT. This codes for CASAGQWNTEAFF.

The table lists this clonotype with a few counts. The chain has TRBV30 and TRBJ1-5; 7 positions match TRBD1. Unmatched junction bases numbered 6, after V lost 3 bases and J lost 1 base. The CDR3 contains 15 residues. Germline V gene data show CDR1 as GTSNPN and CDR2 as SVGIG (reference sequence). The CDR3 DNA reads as TGTGCCTGGAGCCCCGGACAGGCAAGCAATCAGCCCCAGCATTTT. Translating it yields CAWSPGQASNQPQHF.

The CDR3 bases are TGTGCCAGCAGAGGACTAGCCGCAGATACGCAGTATTTT. This gives the protein CASRGLAADTQYF. This chain joins TRBV6-1 and TRBJ2-3, with 8 nucleotides matching TRBD2. The V gene's germline CDR1 is MNHNS and CDR2 SASEGT. V was clipped by 6 bases and J by 4 bases; unmatched bases: 3. CDR3 length: 13 residues.

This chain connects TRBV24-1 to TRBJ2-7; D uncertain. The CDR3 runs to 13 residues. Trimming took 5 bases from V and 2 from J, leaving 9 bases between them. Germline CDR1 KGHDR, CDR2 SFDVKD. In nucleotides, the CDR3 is TGTGCCACCAGTGGGCTGTCTCCCTACGAGCAGTACTTC. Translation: CATSGLSPYEQYF.

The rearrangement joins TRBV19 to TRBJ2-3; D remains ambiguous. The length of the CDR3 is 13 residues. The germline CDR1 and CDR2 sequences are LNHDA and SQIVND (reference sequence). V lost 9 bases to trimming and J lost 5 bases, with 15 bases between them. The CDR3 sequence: CASSTVYKDTQYF. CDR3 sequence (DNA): TGTGCCAGCTCCACAGTATACAAAGATACGCAGTATTTT.

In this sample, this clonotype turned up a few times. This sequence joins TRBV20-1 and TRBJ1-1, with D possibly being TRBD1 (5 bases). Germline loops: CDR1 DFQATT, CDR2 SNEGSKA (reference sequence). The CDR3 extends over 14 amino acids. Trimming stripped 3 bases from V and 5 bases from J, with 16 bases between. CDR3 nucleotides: TGCAGTGCTAGTTCTCGGCAGGGTGCGACTGAAGCTTTCTTT. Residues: CSASSRQGATEAFF.

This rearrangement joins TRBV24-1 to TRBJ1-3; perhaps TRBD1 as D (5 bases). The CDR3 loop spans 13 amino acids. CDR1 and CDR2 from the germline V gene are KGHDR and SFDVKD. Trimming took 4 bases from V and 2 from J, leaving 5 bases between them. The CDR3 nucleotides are TGTGCCACCAGTGAAGGGGCTGGAAACACCATATATTTT. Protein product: CATSEGAGNTIYF.

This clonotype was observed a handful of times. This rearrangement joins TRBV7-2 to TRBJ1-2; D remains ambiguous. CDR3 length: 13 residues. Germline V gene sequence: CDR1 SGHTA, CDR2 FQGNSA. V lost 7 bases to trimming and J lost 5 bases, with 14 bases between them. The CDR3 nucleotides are TGTGCCAGCACCGCTCCTTTAAGATATGGCTACACCTTC. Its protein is CASTAPLRYGYTF. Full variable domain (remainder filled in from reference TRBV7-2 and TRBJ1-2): GAGVSQSPSNKVTEKGKDVELRCDPISGHTALYWYRQSLGQGLEFLIYFQGNSAPDKSGLPSDRFSAERTGGSVSTLTIQRTQQEDSAVYLCASTAPLRYGYTFGSGTRLTVV.

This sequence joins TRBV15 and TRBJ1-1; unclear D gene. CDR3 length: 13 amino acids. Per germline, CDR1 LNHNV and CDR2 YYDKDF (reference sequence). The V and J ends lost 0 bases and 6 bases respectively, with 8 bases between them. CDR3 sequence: CATSREWRAEAFF. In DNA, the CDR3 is TGTGCCACCAGCAGAGAGTGGCGGGCTGAAGCTTTCTTT.

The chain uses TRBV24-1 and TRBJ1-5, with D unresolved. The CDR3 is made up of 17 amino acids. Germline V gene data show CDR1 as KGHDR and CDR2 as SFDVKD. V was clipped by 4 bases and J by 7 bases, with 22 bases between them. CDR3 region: CATSDSGRRAGRQPQHF. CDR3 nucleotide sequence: TGTGCCACCAGTGACTCAGGACGGAGGGCCGGAAGACAGCCCCAGCATTTT.

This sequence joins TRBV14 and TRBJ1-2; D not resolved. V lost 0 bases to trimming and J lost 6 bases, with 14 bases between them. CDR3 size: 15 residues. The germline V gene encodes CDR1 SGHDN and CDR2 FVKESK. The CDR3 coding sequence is TGTGCCAGCAGCCAAGATTTCCGCACCGACGATGGCTACACCTTC. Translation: CASSQDFRTDDGYTF. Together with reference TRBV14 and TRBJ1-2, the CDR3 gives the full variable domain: EAGVTQFPSHSVIEKGQTVTLRCDPISGHDNLYWYRRVMGKEIKFLLHFVKESKQDESGMPNNRFLAERTGGTYSTLKVQPAELEDSGVYFCASSQDFRTDDGYTFGSGTRLTVV.

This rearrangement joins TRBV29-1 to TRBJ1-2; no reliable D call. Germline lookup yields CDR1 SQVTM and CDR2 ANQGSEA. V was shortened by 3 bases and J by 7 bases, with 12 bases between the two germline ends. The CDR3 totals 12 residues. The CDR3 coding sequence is TGCAGCGTTGACAGGAACCCACTTGGCTACACCTTC. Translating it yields CSVDRNPLGYTF.

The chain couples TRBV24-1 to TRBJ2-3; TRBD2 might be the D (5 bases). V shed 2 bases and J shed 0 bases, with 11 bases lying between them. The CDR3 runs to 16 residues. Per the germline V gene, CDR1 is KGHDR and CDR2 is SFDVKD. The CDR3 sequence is CATSDWTSTSTDTQYF. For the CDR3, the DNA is TGTGCCACCAGTGATTGGACTTCCACTAGCACAGATACGCAGTATTTT.

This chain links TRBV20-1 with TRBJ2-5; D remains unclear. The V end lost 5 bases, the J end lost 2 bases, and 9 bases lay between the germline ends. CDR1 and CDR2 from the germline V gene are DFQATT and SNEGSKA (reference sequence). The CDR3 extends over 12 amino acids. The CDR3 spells CSAHFRQETQYF. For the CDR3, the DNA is TGCAGTGCTCACTTCCGTCAAGAGACCCAGTACTTC.

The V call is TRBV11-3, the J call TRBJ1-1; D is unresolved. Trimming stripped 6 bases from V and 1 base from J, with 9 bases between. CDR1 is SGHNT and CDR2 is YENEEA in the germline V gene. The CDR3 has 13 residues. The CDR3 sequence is CASSHGRNTEAFF. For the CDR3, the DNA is TGTGCCAGCAGTCACGGACGGAACACTGAAGCTTTCTTT. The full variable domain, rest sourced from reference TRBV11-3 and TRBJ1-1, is EAGVVQSPRYKIIEKKQPVAFWCNPISGHNTLYWYLQNLGQGPELLIRYENEEAVDDSQLPKDRFSAERLKGVDSTLKIQPAELGDSAVYLCASSHGRNTEAFFGQGTRLTVV.

The CDR3 loop is CSASGRSNQPQHF. CDR3 in DNA: TGCAGTGCTAGTGGTCGTAGCAATCAGCCCCAGCATTTT. This chain uses TRBV20-1 with TRBJ1-5; D not certain. Per the germline V gene, CDR1 is DFQATT and CDR2 is SNEGSKA (reference sequence). CDR3 length: 13 residues. Between the trimmed V and J ends, which lost 3 bases and 0 bases, there was a span of 6 bases.

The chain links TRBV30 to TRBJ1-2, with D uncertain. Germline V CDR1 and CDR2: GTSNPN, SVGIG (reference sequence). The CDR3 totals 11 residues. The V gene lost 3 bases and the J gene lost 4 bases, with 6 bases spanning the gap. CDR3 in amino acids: CAWRVAYGYTF. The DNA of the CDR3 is TGTGCCTGGAGGGTAGCCTATGGCTACACCTTC.

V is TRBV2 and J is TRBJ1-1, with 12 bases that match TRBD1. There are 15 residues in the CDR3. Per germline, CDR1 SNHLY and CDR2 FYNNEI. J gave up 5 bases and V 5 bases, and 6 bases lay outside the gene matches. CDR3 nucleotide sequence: TGTGCCAGCAGTTTAGGGGGACAGGGGGCGACTGAAGCTTTCTTT. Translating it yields CASSLGGQGATEAFF.